This paragraph reports one T cell receptor (beta chain). Its antigen is still unknown. This sample stems from a study of regulatory T cells in long-lasting Graves disease. Sequencing libraries for TCR beta were prepared with iRepertoire HTBI primers and Arm-PCR of CDR3 regions. In the authors' workflow: Identified segments across samples numbered fewer than 80 TRBV and around 13 TRBJ. TCRdb processed the multiplex PCR reads anew with MiXCR; each CDR3 protein has one entry. TCRdb, rather than the study authors, made the V and J calls. This table has about 660,000 distinct CDR3 sequences, about 32% appearing once. Notes on the study in general: New patients shared fewer public clonotypes (roughly 990) than persistent patients did (fewer than 3,000). The study found lower TCR diversity in persistent Graves' patients than in newly diagnosed ones.

The time point denotes: persistent/refractory GD, antithyroid drugs over 5 years with positive TRAb. With RNA extracted from PBMCs as input, the TCR library was made. An endocrinology department in Xi'an, China, supplied the patients. The CDR3 sequence is 13 residues long. V was clipped by 5 bases and J by 0 bases, with 7 bases between them. Germline V gene sequence: CDR1 SQVTM, CDR2 ANQGSEA. The receptor comes from a female donor with Graves disease. The source material was peripheral blood mononuclear cells (PBMCs), sampled when the disease was refractory, from a patient treated with antithyroid drugs. The V gene is TRBV29-1, the J gene TRBJ1-4; D gene unclear. The CDR3 region is CSVQDATNEKLFF. The CDR3 coding sequence is TGCAGCGTTCAGGATGCAACTAATGAAAAACTGTTTTTT.